The next 32 T cell receptor beta chains were all read from a single sample in a study of cytomegalovirus exposure and HLA in healthy donors. With 60 Vbeta and 13 Jbeta primers, the PCR was carried out. Profiling relied on immunoSEQ multiplex PCR, and the TCRdb table lists in-frame clones only, not all of them. The repertoire consists of approximately 150,000 clones, with 80% occurring once and the leading ten covering 5.5% to 7.5%. Sample: PBMCs. Receptor source: a man aged 25 to 45 in good health and CMV-seropositive.

The genes are TRBV25-1 and TRBJ1-4; tentatively, D is TRBD1 (5 bases). The CDR3 runs to 14 residues. Germline V gene data show CDR1 as MGHDK and CDR2 as SYGVNS. Trimming took off 6 bases at V and 7 bases at J, with 15 bases between the two ends. The CDR3 DNA reads TGTGCCAGCAGCCCTGGGGGGGACCTTGAAAAACTGTTTTTT. The encoded protein is CASSPGGDLEKLFF.

The chain employs TRBV29-1 and TRBJ1-3, with TRBD1 matching over 9 bases. This CDR3 has 15 amino acids. CDR1 and CDR2 (germline): SQVTM, ANQGSEA. J was trimmed by 1 base and V by 7 bases; bases with no gene match: 8. CDR3 nucleotide sequence: TGCAGCGCCCGGACAGGGGCCGAATCTGGAAACACCATATATTTT. The encoded protein is CSARTGAESGNTIYF.

In this sample, this clone turned up a few times. This chain links TRBV9 with TRBJ1-2; maybe TRBD1 (6 bases). The V and J ends lost 0 bases and 4 bases respectively, with 13 bases between them. Germline CDR1 SGDLS, CDR2 YYNGEE. This CDR3 is built from 15 residues. The CDR3 region has the DNA TGTGCCAGCAGCGTAGCAGGGGAAGGCTTCTATGGCTACACCTTC. This sequence encodes CASSVAGEGFYGYTF.

This clone was counted a single time. The V and J genes are TRBV5-4 and TRBJ1-2; a possible D gene is TRBD1 (5 bases). Germline V CDR1 and CDR2: SGHNT, YYREEE (reference sequence). Trimming removed 5 bases at V and 0 bases at J, with 11 bases between. This CDR3 contains 14 residues. The CDR3 sequence: CASSLSTANYGYTF. CDR3 coding DNA: TGTGCCAGCAGTCTTTCGACAGCTAACTATGGCTACACCTTC.

This rearrangement joins TRBV27 to TRBJ1-5; D gene uncertain. Trimming removed 0 bases at V and 4 bases at J, with 10 bases between. Germline values: CDR1 MNHEY, CDR2 SMNVEV (reference sequence). The CDR3 contains 15 residues. CDR3 sequence (DNA): TGTGCCAGCAGTTTATCCGGAGTAGTTAATCAGCCCCAGCATTTT. Translation gives CASSLSGVVNQPQHF.

The V and J genes are TRBV15 and TRBJ1-3; D unresolved. CDR1 is LNHNV and CDR2 is YYDKDF in the germline V gene (reference sequence). This CDR3 has 17 amino acids. V lost 1 base, J lost 4 bases, and 17 bases lay in between. The CDR3 here is CATSRVFGFGGGNTIYF. Here the CDR3 DNA reads TGTGCCACCAGCAGAGTTTTTGGTTTCGGCGGAGGAAACACCATATATTTT.

The chain recombines TRBV5-4 with TRBJ2-1; 12 bases map to TRBD2. Germline-derived CDR1 and CDR2 are SGHNT and YYREEE (reference sequence). V gave up 0 bases and J gave up 6 bases; unmatched junction bases: 7. The CDR3 is made up of 17 amino acids. In nucleotides, the CDR3 is TGTGCCAGCAGCTTGGGACTAGCGGGAGTGGGGGGCAATGAGCAGTTCTTC. It yields the protein CASSLGLAGVGGNEQFF.

The J gene is TRBJ1-1, the V gene TRBV14; D call uncertain. Germline V CDR1 and CDR2: SGHDN, FVKESK. The germline V and J ends were trimmed by 1 base and 5 bases, with 5 bases remaining between them. The CDR3 consists of 12 residues. CDR3 sequence (DNA): TGTGCCAGCAGCCAAGCGGGTACTGAAGCTTTCTTT. Encoded protein: CASSQAGTEAFF.

The V gene is TRBV6-5, the J gene TRBJ2-2; D remains ambiguous. V dropped 5 bases and J dropped 5 bases, with 9 bases sitting between them. The germline gives CDR1 MNHEY, CDR2 SVGAGI. This CDR3 is built from 13 residues. The CDR3 spells CASSQVATGELFF. The CDR3 DNA reads as TGTGCCAGCAGTCAGGTGGCGACCGGGGAGCTGTTTTTT.

The sample holds one count of this clone. J is TRBJ2-7 and V is TRBV28; 10 bases map to TRBD2. V lost 6 bases to trimming and J lost 7 bases; unmatched junction nucleotides: 12. Germline-derived CDR1 and CDR2 are MDHEN and SYDVKM. The CDR3 totals 15 residues. CDR3 residues: CASRPTSGLLWEQYF. For the CDR3, the DNA is TGTGCCAGCAGACCGACTAGCGGGTTATTGTGGGAGCAGTACTTC.

The gene calls are TRBV5-1 and TRBJ1-4; 8 positions agree with TRBD1. V shed 2 bases and J 4 bases; nucleotides not matched to a gene: 7. The CDR3 covers 16 residues. Germline lookup yields CDR1 SGHRS and CDR2 YFSETQ. CDR3 protein: CASSLRIQGVNEKLFF. CDR3 nucleotides: TGCGCCAGCAGCTTACGCATACAGGGGGTTAATGAAAAACTGTTTTTT.

This sequence joins TRBV7-9 and TRBJ1-4; TRBD1 is a possible D gene (5 bases). The V gene's germline CDR1 is SEHNR and CDR2 FQNEAQ (reference sequence). The length of the CDR3 is 14 residues. Trimming removed 1 base from V and 6 bases from J, with 9 bases in between. CDR3 sequence (DNA): TGTGCCAGCAGCTTAGGACAGTTGGATGAAAAACTGTTTTTT. Translating gives CASSLGQLDEKLFF.

This clone occurred a few times. CDR3 loop: CASSEALSGAAYEQYF. The CDR3 DNA reads TGTGCCAGCAGTGAAGCGCTGTCAGGGGCCGCCTACGAGCAGTACTTC. The gene calls are TRBV6-1 and TRBJ2-7; a possible D gene is TRBD1 (6 bases). The V gene's germline CDR1 is MNHNS and CDR2 SASEGT. Trimming removed 0 bases from V and 2 bases from J, with 14 bases in between. The CDR3 extends over 16 amino acids.

This clone was observed once. V is TRBV6-5 and J is TRBJ2-3, with a weak D call TRBD2 (5 bases). The CDR3 has 14 amino acids. CDR1 MNHEY and CDR2 SVGAGI come from the germline V gene. Trimming removed 7 bases from V and 0 bases from J, with 11 bases in between. The CDR3 DNA reads as TGTGCCAGCATGTCGGGCGGGAGCACAGATACGCAGTATTTT. This codes for CASMSGGSTDTQYF.

V and J are TRBV9 and TRBJ1-2, with 7 positions matching TRBD1. The CDR3 is made up of 15 amino acids. Per germline, CDR1 SGDLS and CDR2 YYNGEE. The V and J ends lost 4 bases and 3 bases, in that order; junction bases with no gene match: 9. In DNA, the CDR3 is TGTGCCAGCAGCTATAATAAAGACAGGGACTATGGCTACACCTTC. It is translated as CASSYNKDRDYGYTF.

The rearrangement uses TRBV4-2 and TRBJ2-7, with unresolved D. CDR1 and CDR2 from the germline V gene are LGHNA and YNFKEQ. The ends were cut back, 0 bases at V and 3 bases at J, with 6 bases in the middle. The CDR3 totals 13 residues. The CDR3 DNA sequence: TGTGCCAGCAGCCAAGATGAGCACTACGAGCAGTACTTC. This encodes CASSQDEHYEQYF.

This chain connects TRBV19 to TRBJ2-3; 7 bases are a match to TRBD2. V shed 5 bases and J 2 bases; nucleotides not matched to a gene: 4. The CDR3 contains 14 residues. CDR1 is LNHDA, CDR2 SQIVND, per germline (reference sequence). The CDR3 DNA is TGTGCCAGTAGTTCCCTAGCGGCCACAGATACGCAGTATTTT. Protein: CASSSLAATDTQYF.

Notes on this clone: One junction end does not reproduce the germline sequence, and a read error may be involved. The J gene is TRBJ2-7, the V gene TRBV10-1; 8 bases fit TRBD1. CDR3 length: 15 amino acids. Germline V gene data show CDR1 as WNHNN and CDR2 as SYGVQD (reference sequence). CDR3 sequence (DNA): TGCGCCTGCAGAAAAGGACAGGGTCCCTCCTACGAGCAGTACTTC. Amino acid sequence: CACRKGQGPSYEQYF.

Of note for this clone: Other DNA variants within this sample encode the same CDR3. This sequence joins TRBV16 and TRBJ1-5, with D possibly matching TRBD1 (6 bases). The germline V gene has CDR1 KGHSY and CDR2 FQNENV. CDR3 length equals 16 residues. The germline V and J ends were trimmed by 1 base and 2 bases, with 12 bases remaining between them. The CDR3 here is CASSQYRDDGNQPQHF. CDR3 DNA: TGTGCCAGCAGCCAATACAGGGACGACGGCAATCAGCCCCAGCATTTT. The full variable domain, rest sourced from reference TRBV16 and TRBJ1-5, is GEEVAQTPKHLVRGEGQKAKLYCAPIKGHSYVFWYQQVLKNEFKFLISFQNENVFDETGMPKERFSAKCLPNSPCSLEIQATKLEDSAVYFCASSQYRDDGNQPQHFGDGTRLSIL.

The J gene is TRBJ2-3, the V gene TRBV4-1, with TRBD2 identical over 7 bases. V was pared by 4 bases and J by 1 base, with 8 bases of the junction left unmatched. The CDR3 loop spans 16 amino acids. CDR1 and CDR2 from the germline V gene are MGHRA and YSYEKL. For the CDR3, the DNA is TGCGCCAGCAGCCGCGGGGTCGCGGGGGGCACAGATACGCAGTATTTT. Amino acids: CASSRGVAGGTDTQYF.

V and J are TRBV10-3 and TRBJ2-3, with D unresolved. Looked up from germline, CDR1 is ENHRY and CDR2 is SYGVKD. V was clipped by 10 bases and J by 6 bases, with 17 bases between them. The CDR3 is made up of 13 amino acids. The CDR3 DNA reads TGTGCCACCGCCGCCCGAGGCATCGATACGCAGTATTTT. This gives the protein CATAARGIDTQYF.

The rearrangement links TRBV20-1 to TRBJ2-1; no definite D call. V was cut by 0 bases and J by 10 bases, with 7 bases left in between. This CDR3 spans 11 amino acids. The germline V gene encodes CDR1 DFQATT and CDR2 SNEGSKA (reference sequence). The CDR3 is CSARESREQFF. DNA for the CDR3: TGCAGTGCTAGAGAGTCTCGGGAGCAGTTCTTC.

This chain uses TRBV19 with TRBJ1-3; D gene ambiguous. CDR3 size: 12 residues. V was clipped by 7 bases and J by 6 bases, with 10 bases between them. Looked up from germline, CDR1 is LNHDA and CDR2 is SQIVND (reference sequence). The CDR3, as DNA: TGTGCCAGTAATGGAGAGGCAAACACCATATATTTT. The encoded protein is CASNGEANTIYF.

This clone was detected only a few times. The chain joins TRBV28 to TRBJ2-1; the match to TRBD2 covers 13 bases. V shed 6 bases and J 8 bases; nucleotides not matched to a gene: 10. Germline V gene sequence: CDR1 MDHEN, CDR2 SYDVKM. This CDR3 has 16 amino acids. The chain's CDR3 is CASSPGLAGVLDEQFF. The CDR3 region has the DNA TGTGCCAGCAGCCCAGGACTAGCGGGAGTTTTGGATGAGCAGTTCTTC.

The gene calls are TRBV6-5 and TRBJ2-5; 7 nucleotides match TRBD2. There are 14 residues in the CDR3. Per the germline V gene, CDR1 is MNHEY and CDR2 is SVGAGI. J was trimmed by 5 bases and V by 2 bases; bases with no gene match: 5. The CDR3 sequence is CASSYTGGGETQYF. CDR3 coding DNA: TGTGCCAGCAGTTACACGGGGGGAGGGGAGACCCAGTACTTC.

The genes are TRBV7-9 and TRBJ2-3; maybe TRBD1 (6 bases). The CDR3 spans 15 residues. V gave up 0 bases and J gave up 2 bases, with 9 bases separating them. Per germline, CDR1 SEHNR and CDR2 FQNEAQ (reference sequence). CDR3 protein: CASSLAGQPTDTQYF. The DNA of the CDR3 is TGTGCCAGCAGCTTAGCCGGACAGCCCACAGATACGCAGTATTTT.

This clone has more than one count but fewer than ten. The V and J genes are TRBV6-1 and TRBJ2-1; 8 positions match TRBD2. Trimming cost V 4 bases and J 4 bases; bases outside gene matches: 9. The CDR3 has 16 residues. From germline, CDR1 is MNHNS and CDR2 SASEGT. DNA of the CDR3: TGTGCCAGCAGTGGTATCACTAGCGGAGGATACAATGAGCAGTTCTTC. Translating it yields CASSGITSGGYNEQFF.

V is TRBV9 and J is TRBJ2-7; 10 nucleotides match TRBD2. This CDR3 is built from 16 residues. J was trimmed by 5 bases and V by 2 bases; bases with no gene match: 10. Germline lookup yields CDR1 SGDLS and CDR2 YYNGEE. CDR3 amino acids: CASSVNPSGSVNEQYF. The CDR3 nucleotides read TGTGCCAGCAGCGTGAACCCTAGCGGGAGCGTCAACGAGCAGTACTTC. Variable domain in full (rest from reference TRBV9 and TRBJ2-7): DSGVTQTPKHLITATGQRVTLRCSPRSGDLSVYWYQQSLDQGLQFLIQYYNGEERAKGNILERFSAQQFPDLHSELNLSSLELGDSALYFCASSVNPSGSVNEQYFGPGTRLTVT.

The gene calls are TRBV5-1 and TRBJ2-7, with 9 bases fitting TRBD1. V was clipped by 0 bases and J by 6 bases; unmatched bases: 7. CDR3 length equals 15 residues. In germline, CDR1 is SGHRS, CDR2 YFSETQ. Here the CDR3 DNA reads TGCGCCAGCAGCTTGGGTTACAGGGGGCTTAGCGAGCAGTACTTC. Residues: CASSLGYRGLSEQYF.

J is TRBJ1-5 and V is TRBV6-4, with 8 bases lining up with TRBD1. CDR3 length: 19 residues. CDR1 is MRHNA, CDR2 SNTAGT, per germline. Trimming cost V 2 bases and J 7 bases; bases outside gene matches: 19. CDR3 sequence: CASSDHTTFRDRSYQPQHF. In DNA form, the CDR3 reads TGTGCCAGCAGTGACCATACAACTTTTAGGGACAGGTCCTACCAGCCCCAGCATTTT.

This clone was observed a few times. V and J are TRBV6-5 and TRBJ2-2, with 8 nucleotides matching TRBD1. The ends lost 0 bases at V and 3 bases at J; junction bases unmatched: 3. The CDR3 is 16 residues long. CDR1 is MNHEY and CDR2 is SVGAGI in the germline V gene. In DNA, the CDR3 is TGTGCCAGCAGTTACTCGGGCAGGGGGCACACCGGGGAGCTGTTTTTT. Its translation: CASSYSGRGHTGELFF.

This chain joins TRBV5-4 and TRBJ1-2; the D gene is possibly TRBD1 (5 bases). Per the germline V gene, CDR1 is SGHNT and CDR2 is YYREEE (reference sequence). V was cut by 5 bases and J by 0 bases, with 14 bases left in between. CDR3 length: 15 amino acids. The CDR3 DNA is TGTGCCAGCAGTCCTCGTAGGGGCACTAACTATGGCTACACCTTC. Protein sequence: CASSPRRGTNYGYTF.